A selection of T cell receptor beta chains follows, all from one sample in a study of identical twins. TCRdb called the 5' RACE reads again in MiXCR, with one record for every CDR3 protein. The data show a few hundred thousand distinct CDR3 sequences, roughly a tenth seen once. The sequenced sample consisted of memory T cells sorted from blood. These receptor sequences come from a man over 45 in good health. The CDR3 runs from the conserved cysteine through the conserved F or W. Each record gives: D gene, clone size, J gene, V gene, CDR3 DNA, CDR3 protein. The D gene is left open where the match is weak. Clone sizes are given selectively: once, few, many, or a class where the clone is expanded.

D: NA; size: NA; J: TRBJ2-2; V: TRBV20-1; DNA: TGCAGTGCCGCTCGCGCGGGATCGAACACCGGGGAGCTGTTTTTT; CDR3: CSAARAGSNTGELFF
D: NA; size: few; J: TRBJ1-6; V: TRBV7-2; DNA: TGTGCCAGCAGCTCTCCTCGAGCTGGGTCACCCCTCCACTTT; CDR3: CASSSPRAGSPLHF
D: NA; size: few; J: TRBJ1-2; V: TRBV6-2/TRBV6-3; DNA: TGTGCCAGCAGTTACGGGGGATTTGGCTACACCTTC; CDR3: CASSYGGFGYTF
D: NA; size: NA; J: TRBJ2-3; V: TRBV6-5; DNA: TGTGCCAGCAGTTCCCGGGCCAGTCGAGTAAATACGCAGTATTTT; CDR3: CASSSRASRVNTQYF
D: NA; size: few; J: TRBJ2-1; V: TRBV11-3; DNA: TGTGCCAGCAGCCCGAGTCGGGGCCCCCTGTTCTTC; CDR3: CASSPSRGPLFF
D: TRBD2; size: few; J: TRBJ2-1; V: TRBV4-2; DNA: TGTGCCAGCAGCCCCTATAGCGGGGGCTCCTACAATGAGCAGTTCTTC; CDR3: CASSPYSGGSYNEQFF
D: NA; size: many; J: TRBJ2-4; V: TRBV4-1; DNA: TGCGCCAGCAGCCAGGGTCCGTACTTAGCCAAAAACATTCAGTACTTC; CDR3: CASSQGPYLAKNIQYF
D: NA; size: NA; J: TRBJ2-1; V: TRBV28; DNA: TGTGCCAGCAGTTTAGTGGGAACCCCCTACAATGAGCAGTTCTTC; CDR3: CASSLVGTPYNEQFF
D: NA; size: many; J: TRBJ2-5; V: TRBV7-2; DNA: TGTGCCAGCAGCTTAGAGCGTGAGACCCAGTACTTC; CDR3: CASSLERETQYF
D: TRBD1; size: NA; J: TRBJ1-4; V: TRBV5-1; DNA: TGCGCCAGCAGCCAACAGGGGTTAGGAGAAAAACTGTTTTTT; CDR3: CASSQQGLGEKLFF
D: TRBD2; size: many; J: TRBJ2-2; V: TRBV7-9; DNA: TGTGCCAGCAGTCTAGCGGGTCGACTCACCGGGGAGCTGTTTTTT; CDR3: CASSLAGRLTGELFF
D: NA; size: few; J: TRBJ2-4; V: TRBV5-1; DNA: TGCGCCAGCTACAATGGGGACTTAGCCAAAAACATTCAGTACTTC; CDR3: CASYNGDLAKNIQYF